These T cell receptor beta chains were read from a single sample in a study of blood T cell repertoires in COVID-19. Assay used: immunoSEQ multiplex PCR; TCRdb lists only in-frame clones, some missing. The sample lists about 190,000 clones; 83% were seen once. The sequenced sample consisted of peripheral blood. The source is a man aged 45-60 years with active or convalescent COVID-19. Each CDR3 is given with its conserved first and last residue. A D gene is named only where the DNA matches it firmly. Size is stated for part of the rows, as once, few or many counts, or as a class when the clone is expanded.

v_call	d_call	j_call	clone_size	cdr3_nt	cdr3_aa
TRBV5-6	TRBD1	TRBJ2-2	-	TGTGCCAGCAGCTGGGGGACAGGGCGAACCGGGGAGCTGTTTTTT	CASSWGTGRTGELFF
TRBV11-2	-	TRBJ1-3	few	TGTGCCAGCAGCTTGGAGGGTCGCGGAAACACCATATATTTT	CASSLEGRGNTIYF
TRBV7-8	-	TRBJ2-5	few	TGTGCCAGCAGCCGCAGGGTGGAGACCCAGTACTTC	CASSRRVETQYF
TRBV30	-	TRBJ1-5	-	TGTGCCTGGAGTGTCGGAGCCCTTCCATTAGCCCAGCATTTT	CAWSVGALPLAQHF
TRBV7-2	-	TRBJ2-2	-	TGTGCCAGCAGCCCCCCAAGTCAGGGTTCGAACACCGGGGAGCTGTTTTTT	CASSPPSQGSNTGELFF
TRBV28	-	TRBJ1-2	few	TGTGCCAGCACCCCGGTTGGGGGCACCGGTAACTATGGCTACACCTTC	CASTPVGGTGNYGYTF
TRBV28	TRBD1	TRBJ1-2	-	TGTGCCAGCAGTTCCCAACGGACAGGGGGTGGCTACACCTTC	CASSSQRTGGGYTF
TRBV5-1	TRBD2	TRBJ2-7	-	TGCGCCAGCAGGGAATTGCCGGGAGGATCCTACGAGCAGTACTTC	CASRELPGGSYEQYF
TRBV14	-	TRBJ1-2	-	TGTGCCAGCAGCCAAGATGGACTATCTAACTATGGCTACACCTTC	CASSQDGLSNYGYTF
TRBV7-9	TRBD2	TRBJ2-7	-	TGTGCCAGCAGCAACTATGGGACTAGCGGGGTCTTCGAGCAGTACTTC	CASSNYGTSGVFEQYF
TRBV29-1	TRBD1	TRBJ1-2	-	TGCAGCTCAGACAGGGGCGACTATGGCTACACCTTC	CSSDRGDYGYTF
TRBV4-3	-	TRBJ1-5	-	TGCGCCAGCAGCCACCGCGTTTCTCAGCCCCAGCATTTT	CASSHRVSQPQHF
TRBV6-5	TRBD2	TRBJ2-5	-	TGTGCCAGCACCCGACTAGCGGAGATGACCAGGACCCAGTACTTC	CASTRLAEMTRTQYF
TRBV9	-	TRBJ1-1	-	TGTGCCAGCAGCGTAGAGGGACACCTGAACACTGAAGCTTTCTTT	CASSVEGHLNTEAFF
TRBV6-2/TRBV6-3	TRBD1	TRBJ1-2	-	TGTGCCAGCAGTTACGGTCCAGGGGGCTTTGGCTACACCTTC	CASSYGPGGFGYTF
TRBV27	-	TRBJ1-2	-	TGTGCCAGCAGTTTATTGGCAGGGAATAGTCTAGGCTACACCTTC	CASSLLAGNSLGYTF
TRBV7-9	-	TRBJ2-7	-	TGTGCCAGCAGCTTAACGGACACGAACTACGAGCAGTACTTC	CASSLTDTNYEQYF
TRBV19	-	TRBJ1-1	once	TGTGCCAGTAGTATTGAGGGTGAAGCTTTCTTT	CASSIEGEAFF
TRBV5-6	-	TRBJ1-5	-	TGTGCCAGCAGCTTCTTTAACCCGGGAAGCAATCAGCCCCAGCATTTT	CASSFFNPGSNQPQHF
TRBV6-5	TRBD1	TRBJ1-5	-	TGTGCCAGTCAATCGGGACAGGGTGGTCAGCCCCAGCATTTT	CASQSGQGGQPQHF
TRBV28	-	TRBJ2-2	-	TGTGCCAGCAGGTTTGAGGGAGAGAACACCGGGGAGCTGTTTTTT	CASRFEGENTGELFF
TRBV10-3	TRBD1	TRBJ1-6	-	TGTGCCATCAGTGACCGTTCCGGGACAGCAAATTCACCCCTCCACTTT	CAISDRSGTANSPLHF
TRBV28	-	TRBJ1-4	-	TGTGCCAGCAGTTCCCCAGGGACCATAAGGGGGAAAAAACTGTTTTTT	CASSSPGTIRGKKLFF
TRBV7-8	TRBD1	TRBJ1-5	-	TGTGCCAGCAGCGACGGGACAGATAGCAATCAGCCCCAGCATTTT	CASSDGTDSNQPQHF
TRBV7-2	-	TRBJ1-1	-	TGTGCCAGCAGCTTAGGGCGGATGAACACTGAAGCTTTCTTT	CASSLGRMNTEAFF
TRBV3-1/TRBV3-2	-	TRBJ2-2	-	TGTGCCAGCAGCCAAGAGGGCGGCGGGGTCACCGGGGAGCTGTTTTTT	CASSQEGGGVTGELFF
TRBV27	TRBD2	TRBJ2-7	-	TGTGCCAGCAGCCGGACTAGCGGGGGGCAAGCCTACGAGCAGTACTTC	CASSRTSGGQAYEQYF
TRBV6-5	-	TRBJ2-2	-	TGTGCCAGCAGAACCCGGCTAGGCGACGGGGAGCTGTTTTTT	CASRTRLGDGELFF
TRBV5-4	-	TRBJ2-5	-	TGTGCCAGCAGCCCGGACGGTACTTCGGGGGAGACCCAGTACTTC	CASSPDGTSGETQYF
TRBV11-2	TRBD2	TRBJ2-3	-	TGTGCCAGCAGCTTAGGATCCGCGGGGGACACAGATACGCAGTATTTT	CASSLGSAGDTDTQYF
TRBV18	-	TRBJ1-1	many	TGTGCCAGCTCACCATCACTCTCACAGGATGCTGAAGCTTTCTTT	CASSPSLSQDAEAFF
TRBV4-1	TRBD2	TRBJ2-1	-	TGCGCCAGCAGAGGACTAGCGGGGGGGCGGAGCTCCTACAATGAGCAGTTCTTC	CASRGLAGGRSSYNEQFF
TRBV5-6	-	TRBJ1-5	-	TGTGCCAGCAGCTTTTTGGGGGGACCGGCCAATCAGCCCCAGCATTTT	CASSFLGGPANQPQHF
TRBV11-2	-	TRBJ1-3	many	TGTGCCAGCAGCTTAGGGGCTGGTGGAAACACCATATATTTT	CASSLGAGGNTIYF
TRBV30	-	TRBJ1-1	few	TGTGCCTGGAGCGAAAACTTGAGGGCTTTCTTT	CAWSENLRAFF
TRBV21-1	-	TRBJ1-2	-	TGTGCCAGCAGCCCCAGACAGGGGAGCGGCTACACCTTC	CASSPRQGSGYTF
TRBV9	TRBD1	TRBJ1-2	-	TGTGCCAGCAGCTCGGGGACAGGGGATGGCTACACCTTC	CASSSGTGDGYTF
TRBV5-8	TRBD1	TRBJ1-5	once	TGTGCCAGCAGCCCCAGGGGGAGCAATCAGCCCCAGCATTTT	CASSPRGSNQPQHF
TRBV28	TRBD1	TRBJ1-1	-	TGTGCCAGCAGACCGACAGGGGAGAACACTGAAGCTTTCTTT	CASRPTGENTEAFF
TRBV20-1	-	TRBJ1-2	-	TGCAGTGCTAGTGGATTGGCGGGGTCCAACTATGGCTACACCTTC	CSASGLAGSNYGYTF
TRBV6-1	-	TRBJ1-6	-	TGTGCCAGCAGCCCCCCGAAGGGGAATTCACCCCTCCACTTT	CASSPPKGNSPLHF
TRBV4-1	-	TRBJ2-5	-	TGCGCCAGCAGCGCGGAAGAGACCCAGTACTTC	CASSAEETQYF
TRBV29-1	TRBD1	TRBJ1-5	-	TGCAGCGTTGAGACAGGGAAAGATCAGCCCCAGCATTTT	CSVETGKDQPQHF
TRBV20-1	-	TRBJ1-5	-	TGCAGTGCTAGTCCCGCCCTAGGGGTTGAGAGCAATCAGCCCCAGCATTTT	CSASPALGVESNQPQHF
TRBV5-6	TRBD1	TRBJ1-1	-	TGTGCCAGCAGCGGGGCGACAGGGGGCAGGACTGAAGCTTTCTTT	CASSGATGGRTEAFF
TRBV28	-	TRBJ2-3	-	TGTGCCAGCAGCCCTTGGGCAGTAGGTACGCAGTATTTT	CASSPWAVGTQYF
TRBV6-6	-	TRBJ1-2	-	TGTGCCAGCAGTCTAGATTTAAACTATGGCTACACCTTC	CASSLDLNYGYTF